Listed below are T cell receptor beta chains from one sample, sequenced in a study of shared T cell receptors in the human thymus. The assay was immunoSEQ multiplex PCR, and TCRdb's table has in-frame clones only and misses some. The table has 700,000 or so clones, roughly 85% seen once. These same data were also listed under a study on human thymus T cells.

The specimen sequenced was thymocytes. These TCRs come from a girl under three years old with a congenital heart defect. The CDR3 runs from the conserved cysteine through the conserved F or W. The order of the fields is D gene, J gene, V gene, clone size, CDR3 protein, CDR3 DNA. D genes are given only for firm matches. Clone size is stated in some rows and not others, as once, few, many or a class when expanded.

d_gene: TRBD1
j_gene: TRBJ1-1
v_gene: TRBV9
abundance: -
CDR3aa: CASSPRGPWGQLNTEAFF
CDR3nt: TGTGCCAGCAGCCCGAGGGGACCTTGGGGACAGTTGAACACTGAAGCTTTCTTT

d_gene: TRBD2
j_gene: TRBJ2-3
v_gene: TRBV20-1
abundance: -
CDR3aa: CSARLAGGQYF
CDR3nt: TGCAGTGCTCGCCTGGCGGGGGGGCAGTATTTT

d_gene: TRBD1
j_gene: TRBJ1-1
v_gene: TRBV5-6
abundance: -
CDR3aa: CASSQWDSQRNTEAFF
CDR3nt: TGTGCCAGCAGCCAATGGGACAGCCAGAGGAACACTGAAGCTTTCTTT

d_gene: -
j_gene: TRBJ1-1
v_gene: TRBV5-1
abundance: -
CDR3aa: CASSADTSTNTEAFF
CDR3nt: TGCGCCAGCAGCGCCGACACATCTACCAACACTGAAGCTTTCTTT

d_gene: -
j_gene: TRBJ2-7
v_gene: TRBV9
abundance: -
CDR3aa: CASSVAAGVPSYEQYF
CDR3nt: TGTGCCAGCAGCGTGGCCGCAGGGGTGCCCTCCTACGAGCAGTACTTC

d_gene: -
j_gene: TRBJ1-6
v_gene: TRBV7-9
abundance: -
CDR3aa: CASSPLRSSYNSPLHF
CDR3nt: TGTGCCAGCAGCCCTTTGAGGAGCTCCTATAATTCACCCCTCCACTTT

d_gene: -
j_gene: TRBJ2-1
v_gene: TRBV28
abundance: few
CDR3aa: CASSFPQLAGTYNEQFF
CDR3nt: TGTGCCAGCAGTTTTCCTCAACTAGCTGGGACCTACAATGAGCAGTTCTTC

d_gene: TRBD1
j_gene: TRBJ2-7
v_gene: TRBV4-1
abundance: -
CDR3aa: CASSRTYRDRVSYEQYF
CDR3nt: TGCGCCAGCAGCCGAACATACCGGGACAGGGTAAGCTACGAGCAGTACTTC

d_gene: TRBD1
j_gene: TRBJ2-7
v_gene: TRBV12-5
abundance: -
CDR3aa: CASGMEDRGYEQYF
CDR3nt: TGTGCTAGTGGAATGGAGGACAGGGGGTACGAGCAGTACTTC

d_gene: -
j_gene: TRBJ1-2
v_gene: TRBV7-2
abundance: -
CDR3aa: CASSLVLGQPIVYGYTF
CDR3nt: TGTGCCAGCAGCTTAGTCCTAGGCCAGCCTATTGTGTATGGCTACACCTTC

d_gene: -
j_gene: TRBJ1-1
v_gene: TRBV28
abundance: -
CDR3aa: CASSYAGTEAFF
CDR3nt: TGTGCCAGCAGTTACGCGGGAACTGAAGCTTTCTTT

d_gene: -
j_gene: TRBJ2-7
v_gene: TRBV9
abundance: -
CDR3aa: CASSVSGVWDEQYF
CDR3nt: TGTGCCAGCAGCGTATCGGGTGTGTGGGACGAGCAGTACTTC

d_gene: -
j_gene: TRBJ1-2
v_gene: TRBV7-9
abundance: -
CDR3aa: CASSPVRPRAGGYTF
CDR3nt: TGTGCCAGCAGCCCAGTCAGACCGAGGGCGGGGGGCTACACCTTC

d_gene: TRBD1
j_gene: TRBJ1-1
v_gene: TRBV14
abundance: -
CDR3aa: CASSQGGARGGRWTEAFF
CDR3nt: TGTGCCAGCAGCCAAGGTGGGGCGAGAGGGGGCAGGTGGACTGAAGCTTTCTTT

d_gene: -
j_gene: TRBJ2-7
v_gene: TRBV6-1
abundance: -
CDR3aa: CASNGRDSYEQYF
CDR3nt: TGTGCCAGCAATGGCAGGGACTCCTACGAGCAGTACTTC

d_gene: TRBD1
j_gene: TRBJ1-2
v_gene: TRBV7-9
abundance: -
CDR3aa: CASRPNRDRDYGYTF
CDR3nt: TGTGCCAGCAGACCCAACCGGGACAGAGACTATGGCTACACCTTC

d_gene: -
j_gene: TRBJ1-4
v_gene: TRBV29-1
abundance: -
CDR3aa: CSVEITAGENEKLFF
CDR3nt: TGCAGCGTTGAAATTACGGCAGGGGAGAATGAAAAACTGTTTTTT

d_gene: -
j_gene: TRBJ1-4
v_gene: TRBV6-6
abundance: -
CDR3aa: CASSQLTESNEKLFF
CDR3nt: TGTGCCAGCAGCCAACTGACAGAGTCTAATGAAAAACTGTTTTTT

d_gene: TRBD2
j_gene: TRBJ2-1
v_gene: TRBV5-1
abundance: -
CDR3aa: CASSRTSGGHNEQFF
CDR3nt: TGCGCCAGCAGCCGGACTAGCGGGGGTCACAATGAGCAGTTCTTC

d_gene: -
j_gene: TRBJ2-2
v_gene: TRBV9
abundance: -
CDR3aa: CASSGDSPWAGELFF
CDR3nt: TGTGCCAGCAGCGGAGACTCCCCGTGGGCCGGGGAGCTGTTTTTT

d_gene: TRBD1
j_gene: TRBJ2-1
v_gene: TRBV5-4
abundance: -
CDR3aa: CASSPRGTADFNEQFF
CDR3nt: TGTGCCAGCAGCCCCAGGGGGACAGCTGATTTTAATGAGCAGTTCTTC

d_gene: -
j_gene: TRBJ1-1
v_gene: TRBV5-1
abundance: few
CDR3aa: CASSGSSGRQLVNTEAFF
CDR3nt: TGCGCCAGCAGCGGTAGTTCTGGGCGACAGCTTGTGAACACTGAAGCTTTCTTT

d_gene: -
j_gene: TRBJ1-2
v_gene: TRBV5-4
abundance: -
CDR3aa: CASSLGHDGYTF
CDR3nt: TGTGCCAGCAGCTTGGGGCACGATGGCTACACCTTC

d_gene: -
j_gene: TRBJ2-1
v_gene: TRBV5-1
abundance: -
CDR3aa: CASSLTTGNEQFF
CDR3nt: TGCGCCAGCAGCTTGACCACAGGGAATGAGCAGTTCTTC

d_gene: -
j_gene: TRBJ2-1
v_gene: TRBV28
abundance: -
CDR3aa: CASTLELAIADIHVQFF
CDR3nt: TGTGCCAGCACCCTCGAACTGGCGATAGCGGACATCCATGTGCAGTTCTTC

d_gene: -
j_gene: TRBJ1-4
v_gene: TRBV28
abundance: -
CDR3aa: CASSSVEKLFF
CDR3nt: TGTGCCAGCAGTTCGGTGGAAAAACTGTTTTTT

d_gene: TRBD1
j_gene: TRBJ1-6
v_gene: TRBV30
abundance: -
CDR3aa: CASQGARNSPLHF
CDR3nt: TGTGCCAGTCAGGGGGCACGGAATTCACCCCTCCACTTT

d_gene: -
j_gene: TRBJ2-3
v_gene: TRBV7-9
abundance: -
CDR3aa: CASSTGLYTDTQYF
CDR3nt: TGTGCCAGCAGCACGGGACTCTACACAGATACGCAGTATTTT

d_gene: -
j_gene: TRBJ1-1
v_gene: TRBV21-1
abundance: -
CDR3aa: CASSVQVMNTEAFF
CDR3nt: TGTGCCAGCAGCGTCCAGGTGATGAACACTGAAGCTTTCTTT

d_gene: -
j_gene: TRBJ1-6
v_gene: TRBV28
abundance: -
CDR3aa: CASSLRDSPLHF
CDR3nt: TGTGCCAGCAGTTTGAGGGATTCACCCCTCCACTTT

d_gene: -
j_gene: TRBJ2-3
v_gene: TRBV10-1
abundance: few
CDR3aa: CASSGRGYTDTQYF
CDR3nt: TGCGCCAGCAGTGGCAGAGGCTACACAGATACGCAGTATTTT

d_gene: TRBD1
j_gene: TRBJ1-4
v_gene: TRBV4-1
abundance: -
CDR3aa: CASSRTGTGTFNEKLFF
CDR3nt: TGCGCCAGCAGCCGGACCGGGACAGGGACCTTTAATGAAAAACTGTTTTTT

d_gene: TRBD2
j_gene: TRBJ2-7
v_gene: TRBV14
abundance: -
CDR3aa: CASSQTKDGTRCGHEQYF
CDR3nt: TGTGCCAGCAGCCAAACGAAAGACGGGACTAGGTGTGGCCACGAGCAGTACTTC

d_gene: TRBD1
j_gene: TRBJ1-5
v_gene: TRBV6-1
abundance: -
CDR3aa: CASSGGQGDQPQHF
CDR3nt: TGTGCCAGCAGTGGGGGACAGGGAGATCAGCCCCAGCATTTT

d_gene: -
j_gene: TRBJ2-7
v_gene: TRBV6-1
abundance: -
CDR3aa: CASSEGQAYEQYF
CDR3nt: TGTGCCAGCAGTGAAGGACAGGCCTACGAGCAGTACTTC

d_gene: TRBD1
j_gene: TRBJ1-1
v_gene: TRBV5-1
abundance: -
CDR3aa: CASSLVPGGANTEAFF
CDR3nt: TGCGCCAGCAGCTTAGTCCCAGGGGGAGCGAACACTGAAGCTTTCTTT

d_gene: -
j_gene: TRBJ2-1
v_gene: TRBV9
abundance: once
CDR3aa: CASSVGEDNEQFF
CDR3nt: TGTGCCAGCAGCGTAGGGGAGGACAATGAGCAGTTCTTC

d_gene: -
j_gene: TRBJ1-4
v_gene: TRBV7-6
abundance: -
CDR3aa: CASSLVTGGANEKLFF
CDR3nt: TGTGCCAGCAGCTTAGTTACGGGGGGCGCCAATGAAAAACTGTTTTTT

d_gene: -
j_gene: TRBJ2-1
v_gene: TRBV15
abundance: -
CDR3aa: CATSRGGNEQFF
CDR3nt: TGTGCCACCAGCAGAGGAGGAAATGAGCAGTTCTTC

d_gene: -
j_gene: TRBJ2-5
v_gene: TRBV28
abundance: -
CDR3aa: CASSFGVGARQVETQYF
CDR3nt: TGTGCCAGCAGTTTCGGAGTTGGGGCCAGGCAAGTTGAGACCCAGTACTTC

d_gene: -
j_gene: TRBJ1-5
v_gene: TRBV9
abundance: -
CDR3aa: CASSGTGYGQPQHF
CDR3nt: TGTGCCAGCAGCGGTACAGGTTATGGTCAGCCCCAGCATTTT

d_gene: TRBD2
j_gene: TRBJ2-5
v_gene: TRBV7-9
abundance: -
CDR3aa: CASSTGGETQYF
CDR3nt: TGTGCCAGCAGCACGGGGGGGGAGACCCAGTACTTC

d_gene: -
j_gene: TRBJ2-7
v_gene: TRBV9
abundance: -
CDR3aa: CASSPSPYCPTYEQYF
CDR3nt: TGTGCCAGCAGCCCCTCCCCTTATTGTCCTACCTACGAGCAGTACTTC

d_gene: -
j_gene: TRBJ1-2
v_gene: TRBV5-6
abundance: -
CDR3aa: CASIRTGSDPNYGYTF
CDR3nt: TGTGCCAGCATCAGAACCGGGTCCGATCCTAACTATGGCTACACCTTC

d_gene: -
j_gene: TRBJ1-1
v_gene: TRBV7-9
abundance: -
CDR3aa: CASSLANRRGYTEAFF
CDR3nt: TGTGCCAGCAGCTTAGCTAACAGACGGGGATACACTGAAGCTTTCTTT

d_gene: -
j_gene: TRBJ2-1
v_gene: TRBV5-1
abundance: -
CDR3aa: CASSPLAVDYNEQFF
CDR3nt: TGCGCCAGCAGCCCCCTAGCCGTAGACTACAATGAGCAGTTCTTC

d_gene: TRBD1
j_gene: TRBJ2-2
v_gene: TRBV5-1
abundance: -
CDR3aa: CASSLGDREVNTGELFF
CDR3nt: TGCGCCAGCAGCTTGGGCGACAGGGAAGTTAACACCGGGGAGCTGTTTTTT

d_gene: TRBD2
j_gene: TRBJ2-3
v_gene: TRBV11-2
abundance: -
CDR3aa: CASSLDGGSTDTQYF
CDR3nt: TGTGCCAGCAGCTTAGACGGGGGGAGCACAGATACGCAGTATTTT

d_gene: -
j_gene: TRBJ1-2
v_gene: TRBV4-1
abundance: -
CDR3aa: CASRSRERGSKDGYTF
CDR3nt: TGCGCCAGCAGAAGTCGGGAGCGGGGGAGTAAAGATGGCTACACCTTC

d_gene: -
j_gene: TRBJ2-1
v_gene: TRBV6-4
abundance: once
CDR3aa: CASSDSWSGGLNEQFF
CDR3nt: TGTGCCAGCAGTGACTCGTGGTCGGGGGGCTTAAATGAGCAGTTCTTC

d_gene: TRBD1
j_gene: TRBJ2-5
v_gene: TRBV5-1
abundance: -
CDR3aa: CASSSPGQGAVETQYF
CDR3nt: TGCGCCAGCAGCTCGCCGGGACAGGGGGCAGTTGAGACCCAGTACTTC

d_gene: -
j_gene: TRBJ2-7
v_gene: TRBV10-2
abundance: -
CDR3aa: CASSPAGVHEQYF
CDR3nt: TGCGCCAGCAGCCCCGCCGGGGTTCACGAGCAGTACTTC

d_gene: -
j_gene: TRBJ2-2
v_gene: TRBV5-1
abundance: few
CDR3aa: CASSRRQGPSELFF
CDR3nt: TGCGCCAGCAGCCGGCGGCAGGGCCCGAGTGAGCTGTTTTTT

d_gene: TRBD1
j_gene: TRBJ2-3
v_gene: TRBV6-5
abundance: -
CDR3aa: CASTTGGTDTQYF
CDR3nt: TGTGCCAGCACGACAGGGGGCACAGATACGCAGTATTTT

d_gene: -
j_gene: TRBJ2-7
v_gene: TRBV9
abundance: -
CDR3aa: CASSVYPRPYEQYF
CDR3nt: TGTGCCAGCAGCGTATATCCTAGACCCTACGAGCAGTACTTC

d_gene: -
j_gene: TRBJ1-5
v_gene: TRBV6-5
abundance: -
CDR3aa: CASSTTGFSNQPQHF
CDR3nt: TGTGCCAGCAGCACCACAGGGTTTAGCAATCAGCCCCAGCATTTT

d_gene: TRBD2
j_gene: TRBJ2-1
v_gene: TRBV6-5
abundance: -
CDR3aa: CASSYSGGGGQFF
CDR3nt: TGTGCCAGCAGTTACTCCGGCGGGGGGGGGCAGTTCTTC

d_gene: -
j_gene: TRBJ1-3
v_gene: TRBV29-1
abundance: -
CDR3aa: CSVEEFTSREGNTIYF
CDR3nt: TGCAGCGTTGAAGAGTTTACGTCCCGGGAGGGAAACACCATATATTTT

d_gene: TRBD2
j_gene: TRBJ2-1
v_gene: TRBV4-1
abundance: -
CDR3aa: CASSQEILGLAHNEQFF
CDR3nt: TGCGCCAGCAGCCAAGAGATTTTGGGACTAGCCCATAATGAGCAGTTCTTC

d_gene: -
j_gene: TRBJ1-2
v_gene: TRBV6-5
abundance: -
CDR3aa: CASRHPREYYGYTF
CDR3nt: TGTGCCAGCAGACACCCCCGGGAGTACTATGGCTACACCTTC